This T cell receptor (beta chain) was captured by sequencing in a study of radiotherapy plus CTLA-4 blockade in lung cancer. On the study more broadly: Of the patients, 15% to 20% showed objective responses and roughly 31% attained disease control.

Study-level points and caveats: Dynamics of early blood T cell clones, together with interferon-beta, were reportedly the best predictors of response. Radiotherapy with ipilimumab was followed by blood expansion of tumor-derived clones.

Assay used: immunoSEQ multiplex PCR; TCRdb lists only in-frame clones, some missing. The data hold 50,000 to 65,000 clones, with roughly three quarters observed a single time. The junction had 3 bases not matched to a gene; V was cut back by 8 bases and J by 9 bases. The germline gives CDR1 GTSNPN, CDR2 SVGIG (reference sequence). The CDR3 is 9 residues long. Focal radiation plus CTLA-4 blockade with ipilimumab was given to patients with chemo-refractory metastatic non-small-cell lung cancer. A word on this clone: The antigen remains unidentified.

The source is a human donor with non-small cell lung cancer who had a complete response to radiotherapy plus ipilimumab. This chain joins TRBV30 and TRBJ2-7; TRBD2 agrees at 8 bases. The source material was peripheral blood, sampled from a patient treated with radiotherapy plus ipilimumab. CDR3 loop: CAREGMQYF. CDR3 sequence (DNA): TGTGCCCGGGAGGGTATGCAGTACTTC.